The 18 T cell receptor beta chains given below trace back to one sample, sequenced in a study of T cells in Graves' hyperthyroidism and ophthalmopathy. Researchers amplified the TCR beta CDR3 regions from RNA transcripts. The TCR CDR3 first-round RT-PCR relied on the HTBI primer set. TCRdb used MiXCR to reprocess the multiplex PCR reads, holding one entry per CDR3 protein. The table has more than 650,000 distinct CDR3 sequences, approximately 15% seen once. The source material was blood. The source is a woman younger than 35 with Graves' hyperthyroidism.

Many counts were recorded for this clonotype. The chain uses TRBV28 and TRBJ2-7; D possibly corresponds to TRBD1 (6 bases). From germline, CDR1 is MDHEN and CDR2 SYDVKM. The germline V and J ends were trimmed by 2 bases and 4 bases, with 15 bases remaining between them. This CDR3 is built from 15 residues. Written as DNA, the CDR3 is TGTGCCAGCAGTTTAGGGGGCCGCAAACAATACGAGCAGTACTTC. As protein: CASSLGGRKQYEQYF.

This clonotype has a count of ten or more. The V call is TRBV28, the J call TRBJ2-1; D is uncertain. The V gene lost 11 bases and the J gene lost 3 bases, with 20 bases spanning the gap. The CDR3 runs to 15 residues. Germline V lookup: CDR1 MDHEN, CDR2 SYDVKM. The CDR3 here is CAAQSHTSHYNEQFF. CDR3 sequence (DNA): TGTGCCGCCCAAAGCCACACGAGCCACTACAATGAGCAGTTCTTC.

This clonotype was detected a few times. The rearrangement joins TRBV28 to TRBJ2-5, with 7 positions matching TRBD1. V shed 6 bases and J 5 bases; nucleotides not matched to a gene: 15. Germline-derived CDR1 and CDR2 are MDHEN and SYDVKM. The CDR3 is 16 residues long. In nucleotides, the CDR3 is TGTGCCAGCAGCAGTAGACAGGGAGCGTATTTGGAGACCCAGTACTTC. Encoded protein: CASSSRQGAYLETQYF.

This clonotype appeared many times. The chain links TRBV4-1 to TRBJ2-7, with D perhaps matching TRBD1 (6 bases). CDR3 length: 14 residues. Trimming took off 6 bases at V and 2 bases at J, with 14 bases between the two ends. Germline assignment: CDR1 MGHRA and CDR2 YSYEKL. CDR3 nucleotide sequence: TGCGCCAGCAGTCGAACAGGGACGCCCTACGAGCAGTACTTC. Its translation is CASSRTGTPYEQYF.

This chain links TRBV12-3 or TRBV12-4 with TRBJ2-5; maybe TRBD1 (6 bases). The CDR3 runs 14 residues. V dropped 4 bases and J dropped 4 bases, with 13 bases sitting between them. The CDR3 loop reads CASSSWTARETQYF. CDR3 nucleotides: TGTGCCAGCAGTTCATGGACAGCCAGAGAGACCCAGTACTTC.

As regards this clonotype: This clone may be a read error of a much larger clone one base away. The gene calls are TRBV20-1 and TRBJ1-2; 7 bases align to TRBD1. J lost 4 bases, V lost 3 bases, and 5 bases had no gene match. The CDR3 consists of 13 residues. Germline CDR1 is DFQATT and CDR2 is SNEGSKA (reference sequence). The CDR3 region is CSASRGGSYGYTF. In DNA form, the CDR3 reads TGCAGTGCTAGTAGAGGGGGCAGCTATGGCTACACCTTC.

This clonotype was seen at least ten times. The chain has TRBV20-1 and TRBJ2-7, with 10 bases identical to TRBD2. This CDR3 region has 16 residues. CDR1 and CDR2 from the germline V gene are DFQATT and SNEGSKA (reference sequence). Germline trimming cut 3 bases from V and 6 bases from J; bases unmatched to any gene: 14. DNA for the CDR3: TGCAGTGCTAGGGCTAGCGGGAGTCTAACGGCTAGCGAGCAGTACTTC. Its translation is CSARASGSLTASEQYF.

This clonotype has at least ten counts. The chain combines TRBV30 with TRBJ2-5; 7 bases are shared with TRBD2. With V trimmed by 1 base and J by 5 bases, 4 bases remained unmatched. Germline lookup yields CDR1 GTSNPN and CDR2 SVGIG (reference sequence). The CDR3 is made up of 13 amino acids. CDR3 protein: CAWSGMGGETQYF. The DNA of the CDR3 is TGTGCCTGGAGTGGTATGGGGGGGGAGACCCAGTACTTC.

This clonotype was picked up many times. The chain is built from TRBV7-2 and TRBJ2-1; no clear D gene. With 2 bases removed from V and 10 bases from J, the gap between germline ends came to 9 bases. Looked up from germline, CDR1 is SGHTA and CDR2 is FQGNSA. The CDR3 has 12 amino acids. The DNA for the CDR3 is TGTGCCAGCAGCTTAAGGGTCGTAGAGCAGTTCTTC. Amino acids: CASSLRVVEQFF.

There are many counts of this clonotype. The chain is built from TRBV20-1 and TRBJ1-1, with 9 bases matching TRBD1. Trimming cost V 2 bases and J 11 bases; bases outside gene matches: 3. This CDR3 is 11 amino acids long. Germline lookup yields CDR1 DFQATT and CDR2 SNEGSKA (reference sequence). CDR3 DNA sequence: TGCAGTGCTAGACACGACAGGGGGGCTTTCTTT. Amino acids: CSARHDRGAFF.

This clonotype was seen ten or more times. The chain recombines TRBV2 with TRBJ1-1, with D possibly being TRBD1 (5 bases). Looked up from germline, CDR1 is SNHLY and CDR2 is FYNNEI. This CDR3 contains 13 residues. V gave up 10 bases and J gave up 0 bases, with 12 bases separating them. As DNA, the CDR3 is TGTGCCAACCTGCCAGGGATGAACACTGAAGCTTTCTTT. Protein: CANLPGMNTEAFF.

This chain uses TRBV5-1 with TRBJ2-1; a possible D gene is TRBD2 (6 bases). The CDR3 runs to 15 residues. The V and J ends lost 4 bases and 6 bases respectively, with 17 bases between them. The germline V gene encodes CDR1 SGHRS and CDR2 YFSETQ. The CDR3 protein is CASSPKLAAVNEQFF. Here the CDR3 DNA reads TGCGCCAGCAGCCCTAAACTAGCAGCCGTCAATGAGCAGTTCTTC.

Points on this clonotype: A much larger clone is a single base away; this may be a read error. The chain is built from TRBV7-8 and TRBJ2-1; no clear D. Germline CDR1 and CDR2: SGHVS and FQNEAQ. This CDR3 contains 16 residues. Deletions cut 1 base from V and 10 bases from J, with 20 bases between. The CDR3 coding sequence is TGTGCCAGCAGCTTAGACCGCTGGTTCCGGACCTACGAGCAGTTCTTC. Translating it yields CASSLDRWFRTYEQFF. The full variable domain, in which reference TRBV7-8 and TRBJ2-1 provide the parts outside the CDR3, is GAGVSQSPRYKVAKRGQDVALRCDPISGHVSLFWYQQALGQGPEFLTYFQNEAQLDKSGLPSDRFFAERPEGSVSTLKIQRTQQEDSAVYLCASSLDRWFRTYEQFFGPGTRLTVL.

This clonotype turned up a few times. The chain has TRBV12-3 or TRBV12-4 and TRBJ1-6, with D uncertain. With 7 bases removed from V and 4 bases from J, the gap between germline ends came to 17 bases. The CDR3 is 16 residues long. CDR3 nucleotide sequence: TGTGCCAGCACCCTACGGATCCACGGTTATAATTCACCCCTCCACTTT. It codes for CASTLRIHGYNSPLHF.

The rearrangement links TRBV7-9 to TRBJ2-7, with D maybe TRBD1 (6 bases). The CDR3 spans 15 residues. V was clipped by 4 bases and J by 5 bases, with 18 bases between them. Germline lookup yields CDR1 SEHNR and CDR2 FQNEAQ (reference sequence). CDR3 residues: CASSSTGTKNHEQYF. The DNA for the CDR3 is TGTGCCAGCAGCTCGACCGGGACAAAAAACCACGAGCAGTACTTC.

This clonotype was recorded many times. The chain joins TRBV11-3 to TRBJ2-1; D is unresolved. Germline assignment: CDR1 SGHNT and CDR2 YENEEA. Trimming stripped 6 bases from V and 6 bases from J, with 27 bases between. The CDR3 covers 18 residues. The CDR3 is CASRSRRWPAAFVNEQFF. CDR3 nucleotides: TGTGCCAGCAGGTCACGGCGTTGGCCGGCGGCGTTTGTCAATGAGCAGTTCTTC.

This clonotype has at least ten counts. The V call is TRBV7-2, the J call TRBJ1-5; D gene unclear. The CDR3 contains 14 residues. From germline, CDR1 is SGHTA and CDR2 FQGNSA. Trimming shortened V by 5 bases and J by 6 bases, and 14 bases separated the two germline ends. CDR3 loop: CASSTRMGAQPQHF. The CDR3 DNA is TGTGCCAGCAGCACCAGAATGGGAGCTCAGCCCCAGCATTTT.

This clonotype was seen ten or more times. The chain recombines TRBV7-9 with TRBJ2-7; TRBD2 agrees at 10 bases. V shed 4 bases, J shed 3 bases, and the junction held 3 bases outside the gene matches. This CDR3 has 14 amino acids. From germline, CDR1 is SEHNR and CDR2 FQNEAQ (reference sequence). The CDR3 DNA reads TGTGCCAGCAGCTCGATAGCGGGAGGCTACGAGCAGTACTTC. This translates into CASSSIAGGYEQYF.